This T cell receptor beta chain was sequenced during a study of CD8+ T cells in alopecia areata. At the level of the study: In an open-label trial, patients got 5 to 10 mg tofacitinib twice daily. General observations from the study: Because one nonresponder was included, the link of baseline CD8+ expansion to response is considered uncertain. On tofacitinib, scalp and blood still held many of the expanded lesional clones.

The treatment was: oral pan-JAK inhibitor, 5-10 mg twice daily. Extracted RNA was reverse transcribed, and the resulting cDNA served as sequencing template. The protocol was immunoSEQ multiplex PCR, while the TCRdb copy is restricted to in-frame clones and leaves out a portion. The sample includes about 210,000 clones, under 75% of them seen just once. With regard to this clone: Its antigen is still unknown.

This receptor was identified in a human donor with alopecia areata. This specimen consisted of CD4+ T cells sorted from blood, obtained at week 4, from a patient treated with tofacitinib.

DNA for the CDR3: TGCGCCAGCAGCTTGGAGGTTAACTATGGCTACACCTTC. The encoded protein is CASSLEVNYGYTF. The chain employs TRBV5-1 and TRBJ1-2; D unresolved. The CDR3 covers 13 residues. Germline V gene lookup returns CDR1 SGHRS and CDR2 YFSETQ. The germline V and J ends were trimmed by 0 bases and 1 base, with 4 bases remaining between them.